Each of the 22 T cell receptor beta chains below was sequenced from the same sample in a study of T-cell reconstitution after alpha-beta-depleted transplantation in children. It was with unique molecular identifiers that the TCRbeta library was prepared. Via MiXCR, TCRdb re-called the PCR reads, giving one row per CDR3 protein. The data hold 70,000 to 95,000 distinct CDR3 sequences, with about a sixth observed a single time. This specimen consisted of PBMCs, mostly from graft donor cells, obtained 360 days after TCRalphabeta/CD19-depleted stem cell transplant. Receptors were obtained from a male patient aged 2 to 9 who had a stem cell transplant for acute lymphoblastic leukemia, so the T cells may come from the graft donor.

This clonotype came up a few times. V usage is TRBV5-1 and J usage is TRBJ1-1; D unclear. Germline-derived CDR1 and CDR2 are SGHRS and YFSETQ. V was clipped by 2 bases and J by 1 base, with 9 bases between them. The CDR3 runs 14 residues. The chain's CDR3 is CASSFRLGNTEAFF. In nucleotides, the CDR3 is TGCGCCAGCAGCTTTCGCCTGGGGAACACTGAAGCTTTCTTT.

The rearrangement links TRBV2 to TRBJ2-5; D uncertain. The CDR3 spans 13 residues. CDR1 and CDR2 from the germline V gene are SNHLY and FYNNEI. Between the trimmed V and J ends, which lost 6 bases and 2 bases, there was a span of 10 bases. The CDR3 DNA follows: TGTGCCAGCAGAGTGGGCCGACAAGAGACCCAGTACTTC. Amino acid sequence: CASRVGRQETQYF.

The chain links TRBV6-2 or TRBV6-3 to TRBJ2-1; 15 nucleotides agree with TRBD2. V dropped 6 bases and J dropped 11; count of bases not matched to a gene: 8. The CDR3 covers 15 residues. Germline V gene data show CDR1 as MNHEY and CDR2 as SVGEGT. The CDR3 here is CASSPPGTSGRKQFF. For the CDR3, the DNA is TGTGCCAGCAGCCCCCCCGGGACTAGCGGGAGGAAGCAGTTCTTC.

This chain uses TRBV18 with TRBJ2-2, with TRBD2 identical over 10 bases. CDR3 length: 15 residues. Trimming removed 4 bases from V and 4 bases from J; junction bases left unmatched: 3. Germline V lookup: CDR1 KGHSH, CDR2 LQKENI. The CDR3 is CASSRLAGATGELFF. The CDR3 DNA follows: TGTGCCAGCTCACGGCTAGCGGGAGCCACCGGGGAGCTGTTTTTT.

The chain employs TRBV20-1 and TRBJ2-5; TRBD2 matches at 7 bases. The CDR3 is made up of 14 amino acids. The germline CDR1 and CDR2 sequences are DFQATT and SNEGSKA (reference sequence). J lost 7 bases, V lost 3 bases, and 11 bases had no gene match. CDR3 nucleotide sequence: TGCAGTGCTAGTAGCAGCGGGATCCCCGGGACCCAGTACTTC. It encodes CSASSSGIPGTQYF.

The V and J genes are TRBV6-2 or TRBV6-3 and TRBJ2-5; D unclear. In germline, CDR1 is MNHEY, CDR2 SVGEGT. Trimming left V 2 bases short and J 6 bases short, with 16 bases between. The CDR3 is made up of 15 amino acids. CDR3 DNA sequence: TGTGCCAGCAGTTACACGCTAGAGGAACGGAAGACCCAGTACTTC. Its protein is CASSYTLEERKTQYF.

This clonotype was seen a handful of times. At one end, the junction sequence differs from germline, possibly due to a read error. The gene calls are TRBV10-3 and TRBJ1-4; the D gene is possibly TRBD1 (5 bases). Germline V gene sequence: CDR1 ENHRY, CDR2 SYGVKD. The CDR3 extends over 13 amino acids. The CDR3 sequence: CAIRGEGREKLFF. CDR3 nucleotide sequence: TGCGCCATCAGAGGGGAGGGGAGAGAAAAACTGTTTTTT.

The V and J genes are TRBV6-6 and TRBJ2-1; maybe TRBD1 (5 bases). The CDR3 length is 13 residues. Germline V CDR1 and CDR2: MNHNY, SVGAGI (reference sequence). V shed 2 bases and J shed 7 bases, with 9 bases lying between them. The CDR3 coding sequence is TGTGCCAGCAGTTACGTAGGGGCGAATGAGCAGTTCTTC. Translation: CASSYVGANEQFF.

The CDR3 spells CASSTQGAEAFF. The CDR3 DNA follows: TGTGCCAGTAGTACACAGGGAGCGGAAGCTTTCTTT. The V call is TRBV19, the J call TRBJ1-1, with D possibly matching TRBD1 (6 bases). Germline V gene data show CDR1 as LNHDA and CDR2 as SQIVND (reference sequence). The CDR3 totals 12 residues. V dropped 4 bases and J dropped 8 bases, with 11 bases sitting between them.

The table lists this clonotype with a few counts. This chain joins TRBV12-3 or TRBV12-4 and TRBJ2-1; 8 bases fit TRBD2. V trimming: 6 bases; J trimming: 7 bases; junction bases outside the gene matches: 17. CDR3 length: 17 residues. CDR3 region: CASSFPRSGTRRNEQFF. The DNA of the CDR3 is TGTGCCAGCAGCTTCCCACGATCCGGGACTAGGAGAAATGAGCAGTTCTTC.

The rearrangement links TRBV5-1 to TRBJ2-1; 8 nucleotides align to TRBD2. V gave up 0 bases and J gave up 6 bases; unmatched junction bases: 5. CDR1 and CDR2 (germline): SGHRS, YFSETQ. CDR3 length: 15 amino acids. The CDR3 here is CASSLVAGYFNEQFF. In DNA, the CDR3 is TGCGCCAGCAGCTTGGTAGCGGGGTATTTCAATGAGCAGTTCTTC.

The chain has TRBV6-5 and TRBJ2-5; 7 bases fit TRBD1. The CDR3 runs to 16 residues. Unmatched junction bases numbered 7, after V lost 2 bases and J lost 1 base. Germline V gene lookup returns CDR1 MNHEY and CDR2 SVGAGI. CDR3 DNA sequence: TGTGCCAGCAGTTACGCCGGGGCAGGGGGCCAAGAGACCCAGTACTTC. Translation gives CASSYAGAGGQETQYF.

This clonotype was detected ten times or more. The rearrangement links TRBV10-3 to TRBJ2-1; perhaps TRBD1 as D (5 bases). There are 15 residues in the CDR3. CDR1 is ENHRY, CDR2 SYGVKD, per germline. The V gene lost 8 bases and the J gene lost 3 bases, with 17 bases spanning the gap. The CDR3 DNA is TGTGCCATCGGCAGGGTAGAGGTCAGCTACAATGAGCAGTTCTTC. Its protein is CAIGRVEVSYNEQFF.

This clonotype occurred many times. The chain couples TRBV28 to TRBJ1-5; 7 bases are a match to TRBD1. This CDR3 has 16 amino acids. Germline V gene sequence: CDR1 MDHEN, CDR2 SYDVKM. V lost 1 base to trimming and J lost 2 bases; unmatched junction nucleotides: 5. The chain's CDR3 is CASSLFDRVGNQPQHF. CDR3 nucleotide sequence: TGTGCCAGCAGTTTATTTGACAGGGTGGGCAATCAGCCCCAGCATTTT.

The genes are TRBV5-1 and TRBJ2-1, with 9 nucleotides matching TRBD2. This CDR3 is 14 amino acids long. With 4 bases clipped from V and 4 bases from J, the junction kept 3 bases outside the gene matches. Germline V CDR1 and CDR2: SGHRS, YFSETQ. In DNA form, the CDR3 reads TGCGCCAGCAGCCTGACTAGCGGTTACAATGAGCAGTTCTTC. Translating gives CASSLTSGYNEQFF.

The V call is TRBV20-1, the J call TRBJ2-3; no clear D gene. The V and J ends lost 5 bases and 1 base respectively, with 4 bases between them. Germline assignment: CDR1 DFQATT and CDR2 SNEGSKA (reference sequence). This CDR3 is 11 amino acids long. DNA of the CDR3: TGCAGTGCTCCTCGCACAGATACGCAGTATTTT. Translation: CSAPRTDTQYF.

CDR3 sequence: CASSLRISNTEAFF. The CDR3 nucleotides are TGTGCCAGCAGCTTAAGGATTTCGAACACTGAAGCTTTCTTT. J is TRBJ1-1 and V is TRBV7-2; D gene ambiguous. V lost 2 bases and J 1 base, leaving 8 bases between the germline ends. CDR1 and CDR2 (germline): SGHTA, FQGNSA. There are 14 residues in the CDR3.

The V gene is TRBV12-3 or TRBV12-4, the J gene TRBJ2-5; possibly TRBD1 for D (6 bases). The V end was cut by 4 bases, the J end by 2 bases, with 20 bases between. The CDR3 extends over 17 amino acids. Here the CDR3 DNA reads TGTGCCAGCAGTTACAGGGCCACCGGCACTGCTCAAGAGACCCAGTACTTC. It codes for CASSYRATGTAQETQYF.

This clonotype was recorded many times. The V and J genes are TRBV27 and TRBJ2-7; 9 bases agree with TRBD2. Per the germline V gene, CDR1 is MNHEY and CDR2 is SMNVEV (reference sequence). Trimming cost V 0 bases and J 5 bases; bases outside gene matches: 8. CDR3 length equals 16 residues. The CDR3 protein is CASSLSRLAGFHEQYF. DNA of the CDR3: TGTGCCAGCAGTTTATCGCGGCTAGCGGGATTCCACGAGCAGTACTTC.

Only a few counts were recorded for this clonotype. The rearrangement uses TRBV11-2 and TRBJ2-2; perhaps TRBD2 as D (6 bases). This CDR3 region has 15 residues. Trimming pared 3 bases from V and 4 bases from J, leaving 12 bases between. Germline assignment: CDR1 SGHAT and CDR2 FQNNGV. CDR3 sequence: CASSFGGFGTGELFF. CDR3 DNA sequence: TGTGCCAGCAGCTTTGGGGGGTTTGGCACCGGGGAGCTGTTTTTT.

This rearrangement joins TRBV12-3 or TRBV12-4 to TRBJ2-5; D not certain. The CDR3 sequence is 15 residues long. V gave up 2 bases and J gave up 1 base, with 11 bases separating them. The CDR3 loop is CASSLSQLLQETQYF. The CDR3, as DNA: TGTGCCAGCAGTTTATCCCAGCTACTCCAAGAGACCCAGTACTTC.

This chain links TRBV19 with TRBJ2-7, with D unresolved. CDR3 length: 13 amino acids. V lost 1 base and J lost 0, with 4 bases in between. The germline V gene has CDR1 LNHDA and CDR2 SQIVND (reference sequence). The CDR3 DNA sequence: TGTGCCAGTAGTATAGCTCACTCCTACGAGCAGTACTTC. The encoded protein is CASSIAHSYEQYF.